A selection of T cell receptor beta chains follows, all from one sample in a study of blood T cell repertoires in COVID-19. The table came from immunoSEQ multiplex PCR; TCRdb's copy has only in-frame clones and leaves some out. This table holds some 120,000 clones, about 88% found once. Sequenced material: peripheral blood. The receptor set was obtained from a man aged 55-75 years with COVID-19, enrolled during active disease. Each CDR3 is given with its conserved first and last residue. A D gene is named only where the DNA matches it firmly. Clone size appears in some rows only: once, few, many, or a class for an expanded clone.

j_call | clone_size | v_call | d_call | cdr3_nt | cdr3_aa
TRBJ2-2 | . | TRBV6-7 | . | TGTGCCAGCAGTTACCGCGGAGATCACCGGGGAGCTGTTTTT | CASSYRGDHRGAVF
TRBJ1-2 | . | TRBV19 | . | TGTGCCAGTAGTGTCCGGGAGGAGGTGGCACTGTATGGCTACACCTTC | CASSVREEVALYGYTF
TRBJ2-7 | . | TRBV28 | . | TGTGCCAGCAGTTTTTCCCCTCTTTACGAGCAGTACTTC | CASSFSPLYEQYF
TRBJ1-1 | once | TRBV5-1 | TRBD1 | TGCGCCAGCAGCCCGAACACAGGGGCGAACACTGAAGCTTTCTTT | CASSPNTGANTEAFF
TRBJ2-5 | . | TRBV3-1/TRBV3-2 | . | TGTGCCAGCAGCCAAGGCGGCGGACAAGAGACCCAGTACTTC | CASSQGGGQETQYF
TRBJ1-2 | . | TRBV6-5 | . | TGTGCCAGCAGTTACTCGGTCCCAGGATTTAACTATGGCTACACCTTC | CASSYSVPGFNYGYTF
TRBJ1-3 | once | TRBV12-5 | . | TGTGCTAGTGGCTCCGGGGGTTTCTCTGGAAACACCATATATTTT | CASGSGGFSGNTIYF
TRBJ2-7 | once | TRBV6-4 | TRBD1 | TGTGCACTAGGACAGGCTTCCTCCTACGAGCAGTACTTC | CALGQASSYEQYF
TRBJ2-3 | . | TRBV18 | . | TGTGCCAGCTCACCACCGGGGGCCTCCCGTCCAGATACGCAGTATTTT | CASSPPGASRPDTQYF
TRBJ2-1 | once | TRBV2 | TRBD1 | TGTGCCAGCAGACCCGCCTGGAACAGGGGCTACAATGAGCAGTTCTTC | CASRPAWNRGYNEQFF
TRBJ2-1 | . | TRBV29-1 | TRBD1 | TGCAGCGTCGGTCGGACAGGGGGGAATGAGCAGTTCTTC | CSVGRTGGNEQFF
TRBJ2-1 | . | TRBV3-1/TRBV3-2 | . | TGTGCCAGCAGCCCTCGCGGGCTAGCGAACTACAATGAGCAGTTCTTC | CASSPRGLANYNEQFF
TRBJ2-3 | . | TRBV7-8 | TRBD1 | TGTGCCAGCAGCTTTGACAGGGAGCATACGCAGTATTTT | CASSFDREHTQYF
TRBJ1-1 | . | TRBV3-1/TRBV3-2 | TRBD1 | TGTGCCAGCAGCCACCGGGACAGGGTTACTGAAGCTTTCTTT | CASSHRDRVTEAFF
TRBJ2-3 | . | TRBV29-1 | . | TGCAGCTCAGGGGGGCCCGAGCGAGATACGCAGTATTTT | CSSGGPERDTQYF
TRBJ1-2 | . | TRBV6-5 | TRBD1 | TGTGCCAGCAGTTACTCGACAGGGATCGGCTATGGCTACACCTTC | CASSYSTGIGYGYTF
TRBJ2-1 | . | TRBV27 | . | TGTGCCAGCAGCCCAAACGGGGATGAGCAGTTCTTC | CASSPNGDEQFF
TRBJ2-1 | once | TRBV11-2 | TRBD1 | TGTGCCAGCAACTTGGACAGGACTGATGAGCAGTTCTTC | CASNLDRTDEQFF
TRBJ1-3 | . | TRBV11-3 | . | TGTGCCAGCAGCTACACCTCTGGAAACACCATATATTTT | CASSYTSGNTIYF
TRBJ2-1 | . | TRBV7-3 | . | TGTGCCAGCAGCTTTGAGGGAGGCCTAAGAGAGCAGTTCTTC | CASSFEGGLREQFF
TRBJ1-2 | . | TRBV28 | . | TGTGCCAGCAGTTACCTAACAGTGAACTATGGCTACACCTTC | CASSYLTVNYGYTF
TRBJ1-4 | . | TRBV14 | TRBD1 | TGTGCCAGCAGCCCCCGGGACAGGGGTAATGAAAAACTGTTTTTT | CASSPRDRGNEKLFF
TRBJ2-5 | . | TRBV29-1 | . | TGCAGCGTCGCCCCGGGAGAGGAGGAGACCCAGTACTTC | CSVAPGEEETQYF
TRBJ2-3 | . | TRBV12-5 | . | TGTGCTAGTTCTAGCGGAGGGGGAAACACAGATACGCAGTATTTT | CASSSGGGNTDTQYF
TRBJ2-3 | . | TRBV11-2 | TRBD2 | TGTGCCAGCAGCTTTAGCGGGAGGGTTACAGATACGCAGTATTTT | CASSFSGRVTDTQYF
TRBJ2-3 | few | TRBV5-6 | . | TGTGCCAGCAGCTTCCTAACAGGACCAGGCACAGATACGCAGTATTTT | CASSFLTGPGTDTQYF
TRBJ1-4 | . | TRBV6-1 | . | TGTGCCAGCAGTGAAGGAGGGTCTAATGAAAAACTGTTTTTT | CASSEGGSNEKLFF
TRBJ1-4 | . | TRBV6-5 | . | TGTGCCAGCAGTTCCGCGGCAGGGAATTATGAAAAACTGTTTTTT | CASSSAAGNYEKLFF
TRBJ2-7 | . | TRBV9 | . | TGTGCCAGCAGCCCAAGACCGGGCGAGCAGTACTTC | CASSPRPGEQYF
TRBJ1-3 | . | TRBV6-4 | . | TGTGCCAGCAGTGAGGATACAGGCTCTGGAAACACCATATATTTT | CASSEDTGSGNTIYF
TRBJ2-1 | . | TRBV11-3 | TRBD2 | TGTGCCAGCAGCCGGACTAGCGGGTTCAATGAGCAGTTCTTC | CASSRTSGFNEQFF
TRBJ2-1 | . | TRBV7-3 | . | TGTGCCAGCAGCTTATCCGGGGGCTCCTACAATGAGCAGTTCTTC | CASSLSGGSYNEQFF
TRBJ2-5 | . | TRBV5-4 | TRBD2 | TGTGCCAGCAGCTTGGCCACTAGCGGGAGTGTTGAGACCCAGTACTTC | CASSLATSGSVETQYF
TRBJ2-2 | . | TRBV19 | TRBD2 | TGTGCCTCAGTGGGACTAGCGGAAAACACCGGGGAGCTGTTTTTT | CASVGLAENTGELFF
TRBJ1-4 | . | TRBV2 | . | TGTGCCAGCAGGGACCCGGGAAGGGATAATGAAAAACTGTTTTTT | CASRDPGRDNEKLFF
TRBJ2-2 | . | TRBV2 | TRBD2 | TGTGCCAGCAGTGGACTAGCGGATCGGACCGGGGAGCTGTTTTTT | CASSGLADRTGELFF
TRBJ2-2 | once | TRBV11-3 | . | TGTGCCAGCAGCTCCCAACCGAGCGGGGAGCTGTTTTTT | CASSSQPSGELFF
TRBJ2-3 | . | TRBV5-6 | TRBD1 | TGTGCCAGCAGCTTGTTATTCGGGACAGGAGCCACAGATACGCAGTATTTT | CASSLLFGTGATDTQYF
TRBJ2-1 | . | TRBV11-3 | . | TGTGCCAGCAGCATGAGGGACTCTGATTACAATGAGCAGTTCTTC | CASSMRDSDYNEQFF
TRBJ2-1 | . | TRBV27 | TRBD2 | TGTGCCAGCAGTTCGGGATGGACTAGCCGGAGGTCCGCCTACAATGAGCAGTTCTTC | CASSSGWTSRRSAYNEQFF
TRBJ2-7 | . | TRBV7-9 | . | TGTGCCAGCAGCTTATTGACCAGGGACGAGCAGTACTTC | CASSLLTRDEQYF
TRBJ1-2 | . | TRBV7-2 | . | TGTGCCAGCAGCTTAGCATCTCAGGGGAATGTAGGTGGCTACACCTTC | CASSLASQGNVGGYTF
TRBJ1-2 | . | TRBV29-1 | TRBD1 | TGCAGCGTACAGACAGGGGGTGTCCCAGTCGACTATGGCTACACCTTC | CSVQTGGVPVDYGYTF
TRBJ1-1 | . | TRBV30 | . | TGTGCCTGGAGTCCTGACAGGCCGGACGGGGACACTGAAGCTTTCTTT | CAWSPDRPDGDTEAFF
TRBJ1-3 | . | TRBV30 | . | TGTGCCTGCAGACTCCTCTCTGGAAACACCATATATTTT | CACRLLSGNTIYF
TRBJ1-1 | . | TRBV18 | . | TGTGCCAGCTCACAAGGGGTGGATAACACTGAAGCTTTCTTT | CASSQGVDNTEAFF
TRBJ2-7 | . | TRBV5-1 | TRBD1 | TGCGCCAGCAGCTTGGCGGGGACAGGGACCGAGCAGTACTTC | CASSLAGTGTEQYF
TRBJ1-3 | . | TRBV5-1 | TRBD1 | TGCGCCAGCAGCTTGGGACAGGGGGACTCTGGAAACACCATATATTTT | CASSLGQGDSGNTIYF